The 16 T cell receptor beta chains presented below share a single source sample, sequenced in a study of shared clonotypes between healthy human individuals. Data came from immunoSEQ multiplex PCR; TCRdb stores just in-frame clones and leaves some out. Among a few million clones, approximately 92% were seen once, and the ten largest hold over 0.12%. The material sequenced was naive CD4+ T cells sorted from blood. Described subset: CD45RA+ positively selected. These receptors were collected from a man aged 18 to 29 in good health.

The chain recombines TRBV6-5 with TRBJ2-7, with 7 nucleotides matching TRBD1. Germline CDR1 is MNHEY and CDR2 is SVGAGI. With V trimmed by 5 bases and J by 5 bases, 6 bases remained unmatched. The CDR3 extends over 13 amino acids. The CDR3 is CASSRQGADEQYF. CDR3 nucleotides: TGTGCCAGCAGTAGACAGGGTGCTGACGAGCAGTACTTC.

In regard to this clone: This CDR3 is also generated by other DNA sequences in the sample. The chain combines TRBV18 with TRBJ1-2; D is perhaps TRBD1 (6 bases). Per germline, CDR1 KGHSH and CDR2 LQKENI. The CDR3 covers 15 residues. Trimming stripped 0 bases from V and 0 bases from J, with 8 bases between. CDR3 sequence (DNA): TGTGCCAGCTCACCACCGGGACAAACTAACTATGGCTACACCTTC. As protein: CASSPPGQTNYGYTF.

The rearrangement links TRBV6-6 to TRBJ2-6; 10 bases are a match to TRBD1. This CDR3 contains 16 residues. Germline V CDR1 and CDR2: MNHNY, SVGAGI (reference sequence). Unmatched junction bases numbered 3, after V lost 7 bases and J lost 0 bases. CDR3 amino acids: CASTRTGGSGANVLTF. The DNA for the CDR3 is TGTGCCAGCACCAGGACAGGGGGCTCTGGGGCCAACGTCCTGACTTTC.

V is TRBV30 and J is TRBJ2-3, with 8 bases lining up with TRBD1. There are 11 residues in the CDR3. V gave up 5 bases and J gave up 8 bases; unmatched junction bases: 3. Per the germline V gene, CDR1 is GTSNPN and CDR2 is SVGIG (reference sequence). CDR3 DNA: TGTGCCTGGCACACAGGGGGTACGCAGTATTTT. Translation gives CAWHTGGTQYF.

This rearrangement joins TRBV11-2 to TRBJ2-7; 14 bases are shared with TRBD2. CDR3 size: 14 residues. With 9 bases clipped from V and 4 bases from J, the junction kept 5 bases outside the gene matches. Germline CDR1 reads SGHAT; CDR2 reads FQNNGV. The DNA for the CDR3 is TGTGCCAGTGGGACTAGCGGGGGACCTTACGAGCAGTACTTC. This encodes CASGTSGGPYEQYF.

The chain joins TRBV30 to TRBJ1-5; 10 positions agree with TRBD1. The CDR3 contains 15 residues. With 3 bases clipped from V and 7 bases from J, the junction kept 9 bases outside the gene matches. Germline V lookup: CDR1 GTSNPN, CDR2 SVGIG (reference sequence). CDR3 coding DNA: TGTGCCTGGAGGTCCGGGACAGGGGTTCTACAGCCCCAGCATTTT. It encodes CAWRSGTGVLQPQHF.

The chain couples TRBV5-1 to TRBJ2-7, with TRBD1 identical over 9 bases. The CDR3 length is 14 residues. Germline loops: CDR1 SGHRS, CDR2 YFSETQ. The ends lost 2 bases at V and 5 bases at J; junction bases unmatched: 5. The CDR3 is CASSFRDRDDEQYF. The CDR3, as DNA: TGCGCCAGCAGCTTCCGGGACAGGGACGACGAGCAGTACTTC.

The chain is built from TRBV5-4 and TRBJ1-1; 7 bases are shared with TRBD1. The V gene's germline CDR1 is SGHNT and CDR2 YYREEE (reference sequence). The CDR3 has 16 residues. The V gene end was trimmed by 0 bases and the J gene end by 5 bases; junction bases not matched to a gene: 10. The CDR3 is CASSLVLGGQPTEAFF. CDR3 DNA sequence: TGTGCCAGCAGCTTGGTGCTGGGGGGACAGCCAACTGAAGCTTTCTTT.

A word on this clone: Within the sample, other DNA sequences also encode this same CDR3. V gene TRBV6-5 combines with J gene TRBJ2-1; no clear D gene. Trimming left V 0 bases short and J 7 bases short, with 4 bases between. Germline CDR1 is MNHEY and CDR2 is SVGAGI. The CDR3 consists of 12 residues. Here the CDR3 DNA reads TGTGCCAGCAGTTACTCGAGGAATGAGCAGTTCTTC. As protein: CASSYSRNEQFF.

The chain is built from TRBV18 and TRBJ2-7; D is unresolved. The CDR3 loop spans 12 amino acids. The V end was cut by 4 bases, the J end by 5 bases, with 9 bases between. Germline V lookup: CDR1 KGHSH, CDR2 LQKENI. CDR3 sequence: CASSQWGDEQYF. The CDR3 DNA follows: TGTGCCAGCTCACAATGGGGTGACGAGCAGTACTTC. The complete variable domain, with remaining parts taken from reference TRBV18 and TRBJ2-7, reads NAGVMQNPRHLVRRRGQEARLRCSPMKGHSHVYWYRQLPEEGLKFMVYLQKENIIDESGMPKERFSAEFPKEGPSILRIQQVVRGDSAAYFCASSQWGDEQYFGPGTRLTVT.

The V and J genes are TRBV18 and TRBJ2-1; TRBD2 might be the D (5 bases). From germline, CDR1 is KGHSH and CDR2 LQKENI. The CDR3 totals 16 residues. V dropped 2 bases and J dropped 2 bases, with 13 bases sitting between them. The CDR3 here is CASSPLERPPYNEQFF. DNA of the CDR3: TGTGCCAGCTCACCATTGGAGCGGCCGCCCTACAATGAGCAGTTCTTC. Supplemented by reference TRBV18 and TRBJ2-1, the full variable domain reads NAGVMQNPRHLVRRRGQEARLRCSPMKGHSHVYWYRQLPEEGLKFMVYLQKENIIDESGMPKERFSAEFPKEGPSILRIQQVVRGDSAAYFCASSPLERPPYNEQFFGPGTRLTVL.

The CDR3 loop is CSAAGQSNTEAFF. CDR3 sequence (DNA): TGCAGCGCGGCCGGACAGTCGAACACTGAAGCTTTCTTT. This chain uses TRBV29-1 with TRBJ1-1; D might be TRBD1 (6 bases). Between the trimmed V and J ends, which lost 7 bases and 1 base, there was a span of 13 bases. The CDR3 extends over 13 amino acids. Germline assignment: CDR1 SQVTM and CDR2 ANQGSEA.

The V and J genes are TRBV10-3 and TRBJ2-5; 8 nucleotides match TRBD1. The CDR3 has 15 residues. Trimming cost V 6 bases and J 5 bases; bases outside gene matches: 11. Looked up from germline, CDR1 is ENHRY and CDR2 is SYGVKD. The CDR3 here is CAISHRGQGAETQYF. Here the CDR3 DNA reads TGTGCCATCAGCCACCGAGGACAGGGTGCGGAGACCCAGTACTTC.

As for this clone: Other DNA sequences in the same sample also yield this CDR3. The V gene is TRBV27, the J gene TRBJ1-6; the match to TRBD1 covers 10 bases. Germline V lookup: CDR1 MNHEY, CDR2 SMNVEV (reference sequence). The V and J ends lost 5 bases and 9 bases, in that order; junction bases with no gene match: 4. This CDR3 region has 14 residues. This CDR3 reads CASSPGTGVSPLHF. The CDR3 DNA follows: TGTGCCAGCAGTCCTGGGACAGGGGTTTCACCCCTCCACTTT.

J is TRBJ1-1 and V is TRBV6-6, with D maybe TRBD1 (6 bases). Trimming removed 5 bases from V and 3 bases from J, with 16 bases in between. This CDR3 comprises 15 residues. Germline V gene data show CDR1 as MNHNY and CDR2 as SVGAGI (reference sequence). CDR3 protein: CASSRRGGRDTEAFF. CDR3 in DNA: TGTGCCAGCAGTCGCCGGGGGGGGCGTGACACTGAAGCTTTCTTT.

This chain links TRBV7-2 with TRBJ1-1, with D maybe TRBD1 (5 bases). CDR1 is SGHTA, CDR2 FQGNSA, per germline. V gave up 8 bases and J gave up 0 bases, with 16 bases separating them. CDR3 length: 15 residues. CDR3 in amino acids: CASAYGGTLNTEAFF. The CDR3 coding sequence is TGTGCCAGCGCCTACGGGGGGACTCTGAACACTGAAGCTTTCTTT.